The source of this T cell receptor beta chain is a study of T cells in Graves' hyperthyroidism and ophthalmopathy. In this sample, this clonotype turned up many times. Germline assignment: CDR1 SGHRS and CDR2 YFSETQ. The V end lost 3 bases, the J end lost 6 bases, and 13 bases lay between the germline ends. This CDR3 has 13 amino acids. TCR beta CDR3 regions were amplified from RNA. Carried out on the TCR CDR3, a first-round RT-PCR used the HTBI primer set. MiXCR was run by TCRdb on the multiplex PCR reads, yielding one entry per CDR3 protein. The sample holds about 600,000 distinct CDR3 sequences, roughly a sixth seen once.

The J gene is TRBJ2-7, the V gene TRBV5-1, with D possibly being TRBD2 (5 bases). Sequenced input: blood. The clonotype comes from a woman in her forties with Graves' ophthalmopathy. CDR3 sequence: CASSSYIGVEQYF. Written as DNA, the CDR3 is TGCGCCAGCAGCTCATACATCGGGGTCGAGCAGTACTTC.